The 9 T cell receptor beta chains below all came from one sample that was sequenced in a study of cytomegalovirus exposure and HLA in healthy donors. Primers: 60 Vbeta forward and 13 Jbeta reverse. Only in-frame clones appear in the TCRdb table, and some are missing; sequencing was by immunoSEQ multiplex PCR. The sample has about 90,000 clones; less than 65% are singletons. Sequencing input: PBMCs. Every receptor here comes from a woman in her 30s in good health and CMV-seropositive.

The V call is TRBV5-4, the J call TRBJ1-1, with no clear D. This CDR3 is 17 amino acids long. Trimming pared 0 bases from V and 2 bases from J, leaving 17 bases between. Germline V lookup: CDR1 SGHNT, CDR2 YYREEE (reference sequence). The CDR3 protein is CASSLAERPGLNTEAFF. The CDR3 DNA follows: TGTGCCAGCAGCTTGGCCGAAAGGCCTGGACTTAACACTGAAGCTTTCTTT.

This rearrangement joins TRBV18 to TRBJ2-7; 11 bases agree with TRBD1. Per germline, CDR1 KGHSH and CDR2 LQKENI. J gave up 3 bases and V 0 bases, and 4 bases lay outside the gene matches. CDR3 size: 16 residues. CDR3 protein: CASSPPRTGGLYEQYF. The CDR3 DNA sequence: TGTGCCAGCTCACCACCGAGGACAGGGGGCCTCTACGAGCAGTACTTC.

The sample holds a few counts of this clone. The chain links TRBV14 to TRBJ2-5, with D possibly matching TRBD1 (5 bases). The J call could be wrong; TRBJ2-7 is a better fit for the DNA end. There are 13 residues in the CDR3. Germline V lookup: CDR1 SGHDN, CDR2 FVKESK. CDR3 sequence reads: CASSGQGYYEQYF. The CDR3 region has the DNA TGTGCCAGCAGCGGGCAGGGCTACTACGAGCAGTACTTC.

The chain is built from TRBV7-9 and TRBJ1-1; TRBD1 aligns across 10 bases. Germline CDR1 reads SEHNR; CDR2 reads FQNEAQ (reference sequence). CDR3 length: 16 residues. The ends lost 5 bases at V and 0 bases at J; junction bases unmatched: 6. The DNA for the CDR3 is TGTGCCAGCAGCCGCTGGACAGGGGGAGTGAACACTGAAGCTTTCTTT. Protein sequence: CASSRWTGGVNTEAFF.

The rearrangement uses TRBV19 and TRBJ1-5, with 7 bases fitting TRBD1. CDR1 is LNHDA and CDR2 is SQIVND in the germline V gene (reference sequence). With V trimmed by 9 bases and J by 5 bases, 16 bases remained unmatched. The CDR3 has 16 residues. The CDR3 sequence is CASNQLGTDPYQPQHF. As DNA, the CDR3 is TGTGCCAGCAACCAGTTGGGGACAGATCCTTATCAGCCCCAGCATTTT.

The J gene is TRBJ2-1, the V gene TRBV6-5; 7 bases line up with TRBD2. The CDR3 totals 15 residues. The junction had 10 bases not matched to a gene; V was cut back by 6 bases and J by 5 bases. Germline V gene sequence: CDR1 MNHEY, CDR2 SVGAGI. The CDR3 bases are TGTGCCAGCAGATCAGTAGCTGCGGGGGACAATGAGCAGTTCTTC. This codes for CASRSVAAGDNEQFF.

The sample holds one count of this clone. One junction end does not reproduce the germline sequence, and a read error may be involved. This rearrangement joins TRBV6-1 to TRBJ1-2; D not certain. The germline gives CDR1 MNHNS, CDR2 SASEGT. The CDR3 spans 13 residues. In nucleotides, the CDR3 is TGTGCCAGCAGTGAAGCGGGAGGAGGAGGCTACCCCTTC. Its protein is CASSEAGGGGYPF.

The rearrangement links TRBV5-1 to TRBJ2-3; 9 bases are shared with TRBD2. Germline loops: CDR1 SGHRS, CDR2 YFSETQ. CDR3 length: 18 amino acids. Germline trimming cut 0 bases from V and 1 base from J; bases unmatched to any gene: 9. The chain's CDR3 is CASSLARGSGGRTDTQYF. The CDR3 DNA reads as TGCGCCAGCAGCTTGGCCCGGGGTAGCGGGGGACGCACAGATACGCAGTATTTT.

The J gene is TRBJ1-2, the V gene TRBV15; possibly TRBD1 for D (5 bases). V lost 0 bases to trimming and J lost 4 bases, with 9 bases between them. The CDR3 sequence is 14 residues long. Per germline, CDR1 LNHNV and CDR2 YYDKDF (reference sequence). CDR3 nucleotides: TGTGCCACCAGCAGAGAGGAGGGGAGCTATGGCTACACCTTC. Protein product: CATSREEGSYGYTF.